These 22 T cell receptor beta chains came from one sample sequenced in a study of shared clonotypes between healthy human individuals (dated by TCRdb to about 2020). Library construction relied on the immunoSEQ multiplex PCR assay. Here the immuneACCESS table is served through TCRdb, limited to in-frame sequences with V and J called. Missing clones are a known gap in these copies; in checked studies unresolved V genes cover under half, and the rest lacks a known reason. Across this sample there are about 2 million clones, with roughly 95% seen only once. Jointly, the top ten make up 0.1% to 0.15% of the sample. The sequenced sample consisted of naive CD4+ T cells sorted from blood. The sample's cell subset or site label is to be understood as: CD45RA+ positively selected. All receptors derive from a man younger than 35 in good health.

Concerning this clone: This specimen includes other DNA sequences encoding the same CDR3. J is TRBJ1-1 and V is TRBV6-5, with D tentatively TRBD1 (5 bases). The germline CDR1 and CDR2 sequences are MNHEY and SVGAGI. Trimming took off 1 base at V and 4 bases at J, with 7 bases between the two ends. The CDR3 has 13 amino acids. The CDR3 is CASSYLRGTEAFF. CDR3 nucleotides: TGTGCCAGCAGTTACTTAAGGGGCACTGAAGCTTTCTTT.

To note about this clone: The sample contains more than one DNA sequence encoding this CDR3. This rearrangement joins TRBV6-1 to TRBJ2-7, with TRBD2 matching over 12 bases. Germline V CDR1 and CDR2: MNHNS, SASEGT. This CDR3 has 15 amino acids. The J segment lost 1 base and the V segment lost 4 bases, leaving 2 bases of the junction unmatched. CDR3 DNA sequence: TGTGCCAGCAGTGCTGGACTAGCGGGGTCCTACGAGCAGTACTTC. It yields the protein CASSAGLAGSYEQYF.

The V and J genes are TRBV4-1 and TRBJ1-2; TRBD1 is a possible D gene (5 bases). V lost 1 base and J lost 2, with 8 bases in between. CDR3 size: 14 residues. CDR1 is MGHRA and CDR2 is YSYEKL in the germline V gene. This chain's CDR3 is CASSQVQGNYGYTF. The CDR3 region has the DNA TGCGCCAGCAGCCAAGTTCAGGGAAACTATGGCTACACCTTC.

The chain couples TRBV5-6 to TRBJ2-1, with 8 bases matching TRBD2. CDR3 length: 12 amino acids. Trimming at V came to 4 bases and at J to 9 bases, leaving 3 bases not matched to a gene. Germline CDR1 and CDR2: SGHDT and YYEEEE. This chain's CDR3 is CASSVGTSEQFF. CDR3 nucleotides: TGTGCCAGCAGCGTCGGGACTAGTGAGCAGTTCTTC.

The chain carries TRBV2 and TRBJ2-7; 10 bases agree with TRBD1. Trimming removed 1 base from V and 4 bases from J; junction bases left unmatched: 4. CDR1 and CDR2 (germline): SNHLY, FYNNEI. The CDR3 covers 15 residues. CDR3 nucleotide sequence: TGTGCCAGCAGTGAAGGGACAGGGGGAGATTACGAGCAGTACTTC. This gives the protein CASSEGTGGDYEQYF.

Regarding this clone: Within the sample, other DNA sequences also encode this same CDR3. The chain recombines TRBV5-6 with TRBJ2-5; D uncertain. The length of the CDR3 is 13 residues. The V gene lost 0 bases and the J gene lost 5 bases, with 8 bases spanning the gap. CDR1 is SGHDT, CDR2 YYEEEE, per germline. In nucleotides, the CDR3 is TGTGCCAGCAGCTTGGGAGTCCAGGAGACCCAGTACTTC. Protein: CASSLGVQETQYF.

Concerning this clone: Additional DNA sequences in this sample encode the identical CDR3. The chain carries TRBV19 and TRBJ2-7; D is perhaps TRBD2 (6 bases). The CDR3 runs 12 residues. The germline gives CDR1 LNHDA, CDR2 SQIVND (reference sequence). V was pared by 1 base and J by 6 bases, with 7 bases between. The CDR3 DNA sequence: TGTGCCAGTAGTATAGTGCGGGGCGAGCAGTACTTC. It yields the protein CASSIVRGEQYF.

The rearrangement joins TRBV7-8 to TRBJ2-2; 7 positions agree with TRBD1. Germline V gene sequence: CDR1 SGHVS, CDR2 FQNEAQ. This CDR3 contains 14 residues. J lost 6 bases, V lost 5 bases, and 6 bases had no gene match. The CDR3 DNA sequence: TGTGCCAGCAGCCTGCTCGGGACAGCCGGGGAGCTGTTTTTT. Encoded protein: CASSLLGTAGELFF. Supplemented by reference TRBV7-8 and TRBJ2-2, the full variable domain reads GAGVSQSPRYKVAKRGQDVALRCDPISGHVSLFWYQQALGQGPEFLTYFQNEAQLDKSGLPSDRFFAERPEGSVSTLKIQRTQQEDSAVYLCASSLLGTAGELFFGEGSRLTVL.

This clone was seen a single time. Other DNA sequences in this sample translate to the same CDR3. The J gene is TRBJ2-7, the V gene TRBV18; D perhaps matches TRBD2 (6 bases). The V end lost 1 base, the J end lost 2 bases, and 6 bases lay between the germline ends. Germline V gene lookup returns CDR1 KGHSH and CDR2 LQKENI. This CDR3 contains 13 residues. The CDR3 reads CASSPLAAYEQYF. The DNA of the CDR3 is TGTGCCAGCTCACCACTAGCGGCCTACGAGCAGTACTTC.

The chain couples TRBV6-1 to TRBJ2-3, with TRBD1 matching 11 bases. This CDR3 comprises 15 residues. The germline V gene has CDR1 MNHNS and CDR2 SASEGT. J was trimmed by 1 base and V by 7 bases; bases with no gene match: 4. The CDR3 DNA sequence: TGTGCCAGCACCCTGGGACAGGGGGGCACAGATACGCAGTATTTT. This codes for CASTLGQGGTDTQYF.

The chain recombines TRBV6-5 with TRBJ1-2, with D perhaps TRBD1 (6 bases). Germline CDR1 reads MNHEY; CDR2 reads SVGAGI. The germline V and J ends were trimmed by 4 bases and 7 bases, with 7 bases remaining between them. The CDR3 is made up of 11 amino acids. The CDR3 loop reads CASSSGVGYTF. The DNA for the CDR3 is TGTGCCAGCAGTTCAGGGGTTGGCTACACCTTC.

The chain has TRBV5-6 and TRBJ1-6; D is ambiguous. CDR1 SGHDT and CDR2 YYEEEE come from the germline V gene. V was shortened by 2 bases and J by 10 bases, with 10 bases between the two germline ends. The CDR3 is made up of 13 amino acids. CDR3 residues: CASSFFLGSPLHF. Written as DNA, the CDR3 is TGTGCCAGCAGCTTTTTCCTGGGCTCACCCCTCCACTTT.

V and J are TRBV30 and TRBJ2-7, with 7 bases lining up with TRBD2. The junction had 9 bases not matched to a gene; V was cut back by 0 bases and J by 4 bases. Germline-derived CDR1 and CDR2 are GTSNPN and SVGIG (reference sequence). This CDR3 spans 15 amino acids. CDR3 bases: TGTGCCTGGAGTGTACGGGGCGGGAGTCGGTACGAGCAGTACTTC. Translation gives CAWSVRGGSRYEQYF.

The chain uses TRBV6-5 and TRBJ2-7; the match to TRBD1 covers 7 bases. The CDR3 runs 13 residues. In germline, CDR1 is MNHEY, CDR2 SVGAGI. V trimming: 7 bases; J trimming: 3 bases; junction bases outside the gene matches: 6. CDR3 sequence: CASTKGQNYEQYF. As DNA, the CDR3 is TGTGCCAGCACCAAGGGACAGAACTACGAGCAGTACTTC.

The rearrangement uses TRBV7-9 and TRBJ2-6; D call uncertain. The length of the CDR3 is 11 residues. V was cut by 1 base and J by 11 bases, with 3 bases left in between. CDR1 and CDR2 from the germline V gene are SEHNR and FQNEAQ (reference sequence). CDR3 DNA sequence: TGTGCCAGCAGCTTAGTTGACGTCCTGACTTTC. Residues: CASSLVDVLTF.

The CDR3 coding sequence is TGTGCCAGCAGTTACCCCTTCCCGGGGGGGGTAAATGAGCAGTTCTTC. Translated, it gives CASSYPFPGGVNEQFF. The chain couples TRBV6-6 to TRBJ2-1; the match to TRBD2 covers 8 bases. Germline values: CDR1 MNHNY, CDR2 SVGAGI (reference sequence). V lost 2 bases and J lost 7; bases outside the gene matches: 10. This CDR3 spans 16 amino acids.

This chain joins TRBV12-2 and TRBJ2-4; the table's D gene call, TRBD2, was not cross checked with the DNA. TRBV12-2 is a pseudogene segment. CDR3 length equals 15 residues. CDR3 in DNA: TGTGCAAGTCGCAAACAGGCATCGGGGGTGAACATTCAGTACTTC. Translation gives CASRKQASGVNIQYF.

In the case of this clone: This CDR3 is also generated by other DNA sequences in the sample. CDR3 sequence reads: CASRRQGSYEQYF. The CDR3 DNA sequence: TGTGCCAGCAGGCGACAGGGTTCCTACGAGCAGTACTTC. The chain is built from TRBV2 and TRBJ2-7; TRBD1 agrees at 7 bases. Germline CDR1 SNHLY, CDR2 FYNNEI. V dropped 6 bases and J dropped 1; count of bases not matched to a gene: 3. The CDR3 is 13 residues long.

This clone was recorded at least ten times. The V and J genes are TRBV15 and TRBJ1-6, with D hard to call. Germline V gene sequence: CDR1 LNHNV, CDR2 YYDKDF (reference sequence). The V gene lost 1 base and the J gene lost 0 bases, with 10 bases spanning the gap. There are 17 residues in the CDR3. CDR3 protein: CATSRATRSSYNSPLHF. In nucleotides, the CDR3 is TGTGCCACCAGCAGAGCGACCAGGAGCTCCTATAATTCACCCCTCCACTTT.

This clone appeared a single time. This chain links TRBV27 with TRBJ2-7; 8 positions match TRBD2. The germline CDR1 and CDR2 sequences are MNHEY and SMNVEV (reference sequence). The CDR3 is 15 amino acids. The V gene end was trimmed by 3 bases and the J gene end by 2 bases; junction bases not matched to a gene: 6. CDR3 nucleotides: TGTGCCAGCAGTTTGGTAATAGCGGGACCCTACGAGCAGTACTTC. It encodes CASSLVIAGPYEQYF.

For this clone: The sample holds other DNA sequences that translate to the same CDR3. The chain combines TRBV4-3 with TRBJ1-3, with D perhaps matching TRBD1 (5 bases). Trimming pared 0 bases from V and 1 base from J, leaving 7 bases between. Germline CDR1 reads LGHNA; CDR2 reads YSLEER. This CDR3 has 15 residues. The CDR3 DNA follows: TGCGCCAGCAGCCAAGAGAGGGGATCTGGAAACACCATATATTTT. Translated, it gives CASSQERGSGNTIYF.

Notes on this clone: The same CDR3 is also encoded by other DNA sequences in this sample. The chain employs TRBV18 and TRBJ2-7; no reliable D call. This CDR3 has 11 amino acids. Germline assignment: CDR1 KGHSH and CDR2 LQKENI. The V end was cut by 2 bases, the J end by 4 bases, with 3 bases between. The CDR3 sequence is CASSPEYEQYF. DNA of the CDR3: TGTGCCAGCTCACCAGAGTACGAGCAGTACTTC.